The source of this T cell receptor (beta chain) is a study of response to subunit inactivated influenza vaccine. Overall study findings and caveats: Researchers suggested that each seasonal influenza vaccination recruits few new T cells.

The CDR3 runs 14 residues. The V gene end was trimmed by 8 bases and the J gene end by 2 bases; junction bases not matched to a gene: 6. Germline CDR1 reads MNHNS; CDR2 reads SASEGT. TCRdb fed the RT-PCR reads into MiXCR, producing one record per CDR3 protein. Of 650,000 or so distinct CDR3 sequences in the sample, about 14% were seen once. There are many counts of this clonotype. Its antigen is as yet unknown. The receptor's source is a man aged 45 to 65 who received an inactivated influenza vaccine. This chain links TRBV6-1 with TRBJ1-5, with 7 bases that match TRBD1. Sequencing used PBMCs from blood, obtained roughly 15 days before vaccination. CDR3 bases: TGTGCCAGCGAGGACAGGTATCGCAATCAGCCCCAGCATTTT. This codes for CASEDRYRNQPQHF.